Presented here are 7 T cell receptor beta chains from one specimen sequenced in a study of identical twins. TCRdb fed the 5' RACE reads into MiXCR, producing one record per CDR3 protein. The sample records under 300,000 distinct CDR3 sequences, roughly 13% being singletons. The source material was memory (CD45RO+) T cells sorted from blood. The receptor set was obtained from a woman aged 18-29 years in good health.

This clonotype was detected a few times. The chain links TRBV27 to TRBJ2-7; no clear D gene. This CDR3 is 13 amino acids long. The germline CDR1 and CDR2 sequences are MNHEY and SMNVEV (reference sequence). V was pared by 2 bases and J by 6 bases, with 11 bases between. CDR3 sequence: CASSLSPVLEQYF. CDR3 coding DNA: TGTGCCAGCAGTTTAAGTCCGGTCCTCGAGCAGTACTTC.

This clonotype turned up a few times. This rearrangement joins TRBV20-1 to TRBJ2-3; 8 bases are shared with TRBD1. The CDR3 length is 14 residues. The germline V gene encodes CDR1 DFQATT and CDR2 SNEGSKA (reference sequence). The J segment lost 6 bases and the V segment lost 5 bases, leaving 10 bases of the junction unmatched. CDR3 DNA: TGCAGTGCTCACATACGGACAGGGACGGATACGCAGTATTTT. Protein product: CSAHIRTGTDTQYF.

The chain links TRBV5-1 to TRBJ2-3; a possible D gene is TRBD1 (5 bases). Germline V gene lookup returns CDR1 SGHRS and CDR2 YFSETQ. Trimming left V 4 bases short and J 2 bases short, with 14 bases between. This CDR3 has 15 amino acids. CDR3 nucleotide sequence: TGCGCCAGCAGCGCGAATGGGGCCTCCACAGATACGCAGTATTTT. This gives the protein CASSANGASTDTQYF. Filled out from reference TRBV5-1 and TRBJ2-3, the complete variable domain reads KAGVTQTPRYLIKTRGQQVTLSCSPISGHRSVSWYQQTPGQGLQFLFEYFSETQRNKGNFPGRFSGRQFSNSRSEMNVSTLELGDSALYLCASSANGASTDTQYFGPGTRLTVL.

This clonotype was seen more than once but under ten times. V gene TRBV29-1 combines with J gene TRBJ1-1; D ambiguous. The CDR3 covers 13 residues. CDR1 is SQVTM, CDR2 ANQGSEA, per germline. Trimming stripped 3 bases from V and 2 bases from J, with 10 bases between. This CDR3 is CSVDWGGNTEAFF. The CDR3, as DNA: TGCAGCGTTGACTGGGGAGGAAACACTGAAGCTTTCTTT.

This clonotype was observed many times. The chain links TRBV20-1 to TRBJ2-1; 9 positions agree with TRBD2. Per the germline V gene, CDR1 is DFQATT and CDR2 is SNEGSKA (reference sequence). V shed 2 bases, J shed 3 bases, and the junction held 5 bases outside the gene matches. The CDR3 extends over 15 amino acids. This chain's CDR3 is CSARPTSGNYNEQFF. CDR3 DNA: TGCAGTGCTAGACCGACTAGCGGAAACTACAATGAGCAGTTCTTC.

The genes are TRBV6-1 and TRBJ1-1; D not certain. The CDR3 totals 15 residues. The V gene's germline CDR1 is MNHNS and CDR2 SASEGT. V lost 3 bases, J lost 6 bases, and 17 bases lay in between. Written as DNA, the CDR3 is TGTGCCAGCAGTGATCTGGCAGGCCGGTCGGCTGAAGCTTTCTTT. Translated: CASSDLAGRSAEAFF.

This clonotype was seen many times. The gene calls are TRBV5-5 and TRBJ2-1; 7 bases are a match to TRBD2. The CDR3 runs 14 residues. Trimming removed 3 bases from V and 10 bases from J; junction bases left unmatched: 10. Germline loops: CDR1 SGHKS, CDR2 YYEKEE (reference sequence). This chain's CDR3 is CASSWTRNWGEQFF. Written as DNA, the CDR3 is TGTGCCAGCAGCTGGACTAGAAATTGGGGGGAGCAGTTCTTC.